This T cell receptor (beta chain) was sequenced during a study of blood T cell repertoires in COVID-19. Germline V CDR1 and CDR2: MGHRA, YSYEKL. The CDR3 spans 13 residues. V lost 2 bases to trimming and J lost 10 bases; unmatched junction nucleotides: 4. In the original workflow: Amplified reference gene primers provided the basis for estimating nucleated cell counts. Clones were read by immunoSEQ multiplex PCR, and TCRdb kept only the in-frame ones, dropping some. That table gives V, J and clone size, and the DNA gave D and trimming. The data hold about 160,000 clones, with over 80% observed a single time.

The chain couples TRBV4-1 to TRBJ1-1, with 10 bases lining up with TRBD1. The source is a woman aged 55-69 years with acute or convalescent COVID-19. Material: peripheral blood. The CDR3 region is CASSQTGTGAAFF. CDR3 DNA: TGCGCCAGCAGCCAAACCGGGACAGGGGCAGCTTTCTTT.